One T cell receptor (beta chain) is described in this entry. The table lists this clonotype with a few counts. Its antigen is unknown. Qualities for individual bases were not recorded, and no much larger clone is one base off. Set within a cohort of healthcare workers in London, UK, this nested case-control study involved weekly PCR testing of nasopharyngeal swabs along with blood sampling. Between 23 and 31 March 2020, the week of the UK lockdown, healthcare workers were enrolled and then followed up weekly for as long as 16 weeks. The entry originates in a study of early T cells in non-severe SARS-CoV-2 infection (TCRdb year 2021). Some background on the complete study: TCR sequencing used bulk RNA from unsorted whole blood, so alpha and beta chains could not be paired. The paper's findings and limits, for the study overall: VDJdb matching was skewed toward anti-spike CD8 responses and likely underestimated virus-specific expansions, missing private and CD4 specificities.

The junction carries 13 bases between V and J, which are trimmed by 5 bases and 4 bases respectively. The germline V gene gives CDR1 as SGHAT and CDR2 as FQNNGV. From the cysteine up to the phenylalanine, the CDR3 has a length of 14 residues. Here the CDR3 DNA is all that survives: 42 bases in frame from base 1. The library was prepared using 5' RACE. Sequencing instrument: NextSeq 500. Unique molecular identifiers were attached to individual cDNA molecules in the TCR library protocol so that sequencing error and PCR bias could be corrected. Sequencing covered both TCR alpha and beta chains, and within each sample the abundances of alpha and beta sequences were tightly co-correlated. In the original analysis: Decombinator V4 was used to perform V gene, J gene and CDR3 annotation of TCR sequences. Expanded TCRs were defined as changing significantly between any two time points under a Poisson model with p below 0.0001. Abundances of TCRs were expressed as counts per million after normalisation to the total number of TCRs sequenced in each sample. MAIT TCRs were defined by TRAV1-2 paired with TRAJ12, TRAJ20 or TRAJ33, and iNKT TCRs by TRAV10 paired with TRAJ18. A search of VDJdb, accessed on 1 November 2021, was run for TCRs annotated to CMV, EBV and SARS-CoV-2, with TCRs annotated for multiple antigens excluded. TCRdb's own reprocessing of the public reads used fastp at Q25 and MiXCR and kept productive beta chains. CDR3 protein sequences are deduplicated, and each keeps its most common genes and DNA. It is TCRdb's table, rather than the study itself, that gives the V and J calls and clone size. In this sample the table shows some 57,000 distinct CDR3 sequences, 8.2% of which occur a single time. The ten largest make up 4% to 5.5% of the sample.

The rearranged segments are TRBV11-2 and TRBJ2-3; the D gene is not confidently resolved. This receptor was taken from an adult who was a healthcare worker with PCR-confirmed SARS-CoV-2 infection or an uninfected control (not recorded which). Sample: whole blood. The nucleotide sequence reads as follows: TGTGCCAGCAGCCGTTTGACCGGGTCAGATACGCAGTATTTT. Translated, this is CASSRLTGSDTQYF.